This T cell receptor (beta chain) is drawn from a study of blood T cell repertoires in COVID-19. The CDR3 extends over 14 amino acids. Germline CDR1 reads MDHEN; CDR2 reads SYDVKM. Trimming cost V 6 bases and J 5 bases; bases outside gene matches: 8. Clones were sequenced by immunoSEQ multiplex PCR, and TCRdb holds only the in-frame ones, with some missing. The data contain 110,000 or so clones, around 83% of them singletons. The gene calls are TRBV28 and TRBJ1-2, with 8 positions matching TRBD1. The specimen was peripheral blood. The sequence was collected from a woman in her sixties with COVID-19, enrolled during active disease. CDR3 nucleotides: TGTGCCAGCAGAGGCGGACGGACAGGGTATGGCTACACCTTC. The encoded protein is CASRGGRTGYGYTF.